This T cell receptor beta chain stems from a study of shared clonotypes between healthy human individuals. The wider study: A couple of female and three male donors aged 18 to 49 were enrolled. Whole-study findings and limits: Among donors, clonotype sharing was expected to be affected by sequencing depth.

The V and J ends lost 4 bases and 5 bases, in that order; junction bases with no gene match: 7. Per germline, CDR1 PRHDT and CDR2 FYEKMQ (reference sequence). This CDR3 contains 14 residues. Terminally differentiated effector memory CD45RA+ cells were excluded by CCR7 positive selection of CD45RO-negative cells. In the original workflow: ImmunoSEQ supplied junction-only sequences lacking quality scores, so filtering was different. Assay: immunoSEQ multiplex PCR; the TCRdb copy retains only in-frame clones and omits some. D and trimming come from the DNA, and the V and J calls and clone size come from that table. Here the sample spans approximately 1.9 million clones, over 85% being singletons. In the case of this clone: Its antigen remains unknown.

Material: naive CD8+ T cells from PBMCs. The chain carries TRBV13 and TRBJ2-7, with 8 bases identical to TRBD1. This receptor was identified in a man younger than 30 in good health. Some clones in this sample may be carry-over from other donors' samples. The CDR3 coding sequence is TGTGCCAGCAGCTCCGGGACAGGATTCGACGAGCAGTACTTC. This gives the protein CASSSGTGFDEQYF.